Listed below are T cell receptor beta chains from one sample, sequenced in a study of pediatric ulcerative colitis. Libraries were prepared by immunoSEQ multiplex PCR; TCRdb keeps only in-frame clonotypes and omits some of them. Of tens of thousands of clones listed, 87% are singletons. The sample comprised blood. These receptors came from a boy younger than 18 who was a control in a study of pediatric ulcerative colitis. CDR3s include the opening cysteine and the closing phenylalanine or tryptophan. A D gene is named only where the DNA matches it firmly. The size of a clone is reported for some rows only, either as once, few or many, or as a class for expanded clones.

>.|.|TRBJ2-7|TRBV25-1
TGTGCCAGCGGGGACCTCGAGCAGTACTTC
CASGDLEQYF
>.|TRBD2|TRBJ2-3|TRBV30
TGTGCCTGGAGTGTTGGAGCGGGGAAAGATACGCAGTATTTT
CAWSVGAGKDTQYF
>.|TRBD1|TRBJ2-7|TRBV29-1
TGCAGCGTTGAAGACGACAGGGAAGGGGAAGGCTACGAGCAGTACTTC
CSVEDDREGEGYEQYF
>.|.|TRBJ2-7|TRBV7-2
TGTGCCAGCAGCCCCGGGTCTAGCTTCTACGAGCAGTACTTC
CASSPGSSFYEQYF
>.|.|TRBJ2-1|TRBV21-1
TGTGCCAGCAGCAAAGAGATAAACAGGGGAGCGGCGGGCGAGCAGTTCTTC
CASSKEINRGAAGEQFF
>.|.|TRBJ2-2|TRBV7-6
TGTGCCAGCAGCGGGGGGCAGGGGCCAAACACCGGGGAGCTGTTTTTT
CASSGGQGPNTGELFF
>.|.|TRBJ2-3|TRBV6-5
TGTGCCAGCAGTTACTCGTCTCGAAGCACAGATACGCAGTATTTT
CASSYSSRSTDTQYF
>.|TRBD2|TRBJ2-2|TRBV19
TGTGCCAGTAGTAGGACCCAGTGGGGACTAGGGAAGGGAAGCACCGGGGAGCTGTTTTTT
CASSRTQWGLGKGSTGELFF
>once|.|TRBJ2-7|TRBV30
TGTGCCTGGAGTGTACAGGGCTACGAGCAGTACTTC
CAWSVQGYEQYF
>.|.|TRBJ1-1|TRBV19
TGTGCCAGTTCCCTCCTACCAAACACTGAAGCTTTCTTT
CASSLLPNTEAFF
>.|TRBD1|TRBJ2-2|TRBV7-6
TGTGCCAGCAGCTTAGCGAGTACAGGGGATGGCACCGGGGAGCTGTTTTTT
CASSLASTGDGTGELFF
>.|TRBD1|TRBJ1-1|TRBV6-6
TGTGCCAGCAGTGACAGGGGACCCGACACTGAAGCTTTCTTT
CASSDRGPDTEAFF
>once|.|TRBJ1-6|TRBV6-1
TGTGCCAGCAGTCTGAATGGGGATTATAATTCACCCCTCCACTTT
CASSLNGDYNSPLHF
>.|.|TRBJ1-4|TRBV6-5
TGTGCCAGCAGTTACTCGAGACGCAGGGCGGCTGAAAAACTGTTTTTT
CASSYSRRRAAEKLFF